The subject of this entry is one T cell receptor (beta chain). Its matching antigen is unknown. These data originate in a study of cytomegalovirus exposure and HLA in healthy donors. Findings of the study overall: Reported performance of the classifier showed diagnosis of cytomegalovirus status with high specificity and sensitivity. Most TCR sequences showed up rarely, but some public TCRs showed up in many donors. In the roughly 130 validation repertoires, a later analysis found that first-cohort TCR clusters tended to co-occur.

The donors were in the approximately 130-subject validation cohort, distinct from the roughly 700-subject first cohort. The CDR3 has 15 amino acids. Trimming at V came to 6 bases and at J to 0 bases, leaving 6 bases not matched to a gene. CDR1 MNHEY and CDR2 SVGAGI come from the germline V gene. The protocol was immunoSEQ multiplex PCR, while the TCRdb copy is restricted to in-frame clones and leaves out a portion. The sample contains about 160,000 clones, approximately 86% of which appear only once. Sequences were obtained from PBMCs. This sequence was found in a man between 25 and 39 years old in good health and CMV-seropositive. V and J are TRBV6-5 and TRBJ2-7; TRBD1 agrees at 9 bases. CDR3 protein: CASSRGTGPSYEQYF. The CDR3 DNA reads as TGTGCCAGCAGCCGCGGGACAGGGCCCTCCTACGAGCAGTACTTC.